The source of this T cell receptor beta chain is a study of T-cell reconstitution after alpha-beta-depleted transplantation in children. General study results and limits: Reportedly, alpha-beta T cells present about two months post-transplant originated from several hundred expanded clones of graft origin. Surviving recipient T cells and intrathymic progenitors accounted for some patients' high TCRbeta diversity at day 60. Counts and diversity of T cells one year after transplant came mostly from newly produced T cells.

This clonotype was found many times. Its antigen is not known. Researchers prepared the TCRbeta library using unique molecular identifiers, the study reports. One entry per CDR3 protein results from TCRdb running MiXCR on the PCR reads. The sample has 120,000 or so distinct CDR3 sequences, under 30% seen once. V lost 6 bases, J lost 6 bases, and 8 bases stayed unmatched. In germline, CDR1 is SQVTM, CDR2 ANQGSEA. This CDR3 has 13 amino acids. This chain connects TRBV29-1 to TRBJ2-3; TRBD1 matches at 8 bases. This material consisted of PBMCs, mostly from graft donor cells, taken 180 days after TCRalphabeta/CD19-depleted stem cell transplant. The sequence came from a male patient aged 2-10 years who had a stem cell transplant for chronic granulomatous disease, so the T cells may come from the graft donor. The CDR3 bases are TGCAGCGTCGCTCCTACAGGGGGTGATACGCAGTATTTT. This translates into CSVAPTGGDTQYF.